This T cell receptor (beta chain) was recovered during a study of blood T cells in healthy people across ages. Study conclusions and caveats: Strongly correlated with naive T cell percentage was TCR beta diversity.

The V and J ends lost 7 bases and 5 bases respectively, with 10 bases between them. The CDR3 contains 11 residues. CDR1 is SGHRS and CDR2 is YFSETQ in the germline V gene. Many counts were recorded for this clonotype. The antigen is not known. Through a sample-barcoded 5' primer and a J-beta primer mix, a second PCR was run for roughly 7 to 12 cycles. TCRdb recomputed calls from the 5' RACE reads with MiXCR, one row per CDR3 protein. The sample lists about 650,000 distinct CDR3 sequences, over 40% seen once, with about 13% in the top ten. Sequencing was done on a sample of blood. This receptor was taken from a woman older than 75 in good health. The chain has TRBV5-1 and TRBJ2-7; no reliable D call. This CDR3 reads CASRASDEQYF. CDR3 DNA: TGCGCCAGCCGCGCGAGCGACGAGCAGTACTTC.